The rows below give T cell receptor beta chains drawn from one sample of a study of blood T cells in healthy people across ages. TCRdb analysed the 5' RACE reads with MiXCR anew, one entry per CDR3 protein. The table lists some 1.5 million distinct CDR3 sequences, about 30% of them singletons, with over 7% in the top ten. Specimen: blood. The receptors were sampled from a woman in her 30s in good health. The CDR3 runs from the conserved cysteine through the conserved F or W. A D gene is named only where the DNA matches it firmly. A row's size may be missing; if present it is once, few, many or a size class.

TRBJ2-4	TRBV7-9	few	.	TGTGCCAGCAGCCGCGGTCCGGGGGCTGGTTCCAAAAACATTCAGTACTTC	CASSRGPGAGSKNIQYF
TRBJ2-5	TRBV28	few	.	TGTGCCAGCATCAAAAGACAGGGTGGGGGGGAGACCCAGTACTTC	CASIKRQGGGETQYF
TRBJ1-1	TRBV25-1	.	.	TGTGCCAGCAGTGAATCGGGTGAGGGAGAAGCTTTCTTT	CASSESGEGEAFF
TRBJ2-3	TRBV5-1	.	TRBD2	TGCGCCAGTTCTAGCGGGGGGGCCAGTATCAAATTAGTAGATACGCAGTATTTT	CASSSGGASIKLVDTQYF
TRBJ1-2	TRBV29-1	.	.	TGCAGCGTCGAACGGACAAACAACGGCTATGGCTACACCTTC	CSVERTNNGYGYTF
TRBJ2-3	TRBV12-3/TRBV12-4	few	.	TGTGCCAGCAGTTTACAGTTTCCCCCAACATCTAGCACAGATACGCAGTATTTT	CASSLQFPPTSSTDTQYF
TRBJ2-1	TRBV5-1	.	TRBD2	TGCGCCAGCAGCTTGTATAGCGGGGGGCCCCCGCAGTTCTTC	CASSLYSGGPPQFF
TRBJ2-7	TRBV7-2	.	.	TGTGCCAGCAGCAACGGAGGCCACAATGAGCAGTACTTC	CASSNGGHNEQYF
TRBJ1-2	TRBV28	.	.	TGTGCCAGCAGTTCAGCCTCCGGGACGGATTATGGCTACACCTTC	CASSSASGTDYGYTF
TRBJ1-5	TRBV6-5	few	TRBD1	TGTGCCAGCAGGGGGACAGGGCGTCCTCAGCCCCAGCATTTT	CASRGTGRPQPQHF
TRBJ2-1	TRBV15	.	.	TGTGCCACCAGCAATCACAGGCCCAATGAGCAGTTCTTC	CATSNHRPNEQFF
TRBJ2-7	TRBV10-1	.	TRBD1	TGCGCCAGCAGTGACCCGGGACAGGGAACCGAGCAGTACTTC	CASSDPGQGTEQYF
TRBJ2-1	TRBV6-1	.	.	TGTGCCAGTCAAGACTACAATGAGCGGTTCTTC	CASQDYNERFF
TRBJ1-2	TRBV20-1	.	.	TGCAGTGCACCGCCCTCGGGAAGTACCGGCTACACCTTC	CSAPPSGSTGYTF
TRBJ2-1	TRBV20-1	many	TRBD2	TGCAGTGCGTCCGGGACTAGGTTCTATGAGCAGTTCTTC	CSASGTRFYEQFF
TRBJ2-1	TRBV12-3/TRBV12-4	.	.	TGTGCCAGCAGCCCTACGACTAACACGGAGCAGTTCTTC	CASSPTTNTEQFF
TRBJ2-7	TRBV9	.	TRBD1	TGTGCCAGCGGCGTAGGAGGGACAGGGGGAAACGAGCAGTACTTC	CASGVGGTGGNEQYF
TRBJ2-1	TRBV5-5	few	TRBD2	TGTGCCAGCAGCTTGGTACTAGCGGGAGGTACCAATGAGCAGTTCTTC	CASSLVLAGGTNEQFF
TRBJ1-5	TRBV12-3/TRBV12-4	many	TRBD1	TGTGCCAGCAGCCGATCGGACAGGGGGCGGAATCAGCCCCAGCATTTT	CASSRSDRGRNQPQHF
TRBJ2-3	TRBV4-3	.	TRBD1	TGCGCCAGCAGCCCGAAGAAAGGGACAGGAGTTTACACAGATACGCAGTATTTT	CASSPKKGTGVYTDTQYF
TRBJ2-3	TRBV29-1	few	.	TGCAGCGTTTCGGGGGGTTGGGCAGGGGGCACAGATACGCAGTATTTT	CSVSGGWAGGTDTQYF
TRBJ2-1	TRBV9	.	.	TGTGCCAGCATCGTAGGGGGGGCAGCCAATGAGCAGTTCTTC	CASIVGGAANEQFF
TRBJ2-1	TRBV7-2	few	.	TGTGCCAGCAAATTCGAGGGGGGGTGGGGGAATGAGCAGTTCTTC	CASKFEGGWGNEQFF
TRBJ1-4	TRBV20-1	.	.	TGTCTCCCGGCAACTAATGAAAAACTGTTTTTT	CLPATNEKLFF
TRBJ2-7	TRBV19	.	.	TGTGCCAGTAGTATAGCAGGGAGCCCCCTGGGCGAGCAGTACTTC	CASSIAGSPLGEQYF
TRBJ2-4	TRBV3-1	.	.	TGTGCCAGCAGCCAAGAGGGGGGCAAGGGCATTCAGTACTTC	CASSQEGGKGIQYF
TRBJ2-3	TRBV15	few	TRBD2	TGTGCCACCAGCAGAGCACTAGCGGGAGACCTTGACACAGATACGCAGTATTTT	CATSRALAGDLDTDTQYF
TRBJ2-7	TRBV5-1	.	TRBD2	TGCGCCAGCAGCTGGCTAGCGGGAGAGAAACGAAACGAGCAGTACTTC	CASSWLAGEKRNEQYF
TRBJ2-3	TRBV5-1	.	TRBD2	TGCGCCAGCAGCGCTCGGGACTATTGGGATACGCAGTATTTT	CASSARDYWDTQYF
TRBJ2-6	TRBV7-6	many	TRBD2	TGTGCCAGCAGCCCCCAGGCTAGCGGGCACTCTGGGGCCAACGTCCTGACTTTC	CASSPQASGHSGANVLTF
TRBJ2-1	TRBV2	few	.	TGTGCCAGCATAGGGCGGGACGCCTACAGTGAGCAGTTCTTC	CASIGRDAYSEQFF
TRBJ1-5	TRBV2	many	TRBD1	TGTGCCAGCAGTGAGACAGGGGTAGGTCAGCCCCAGCATTTT	CASSETGVGQPQHF
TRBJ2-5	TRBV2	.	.	TGTGCCAGCAAGGGGCTGTTCTCGGGCAGTGAGCAGTACTTC	CASKGLFSGSEQYF
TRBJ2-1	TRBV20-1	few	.	TGCAATGCTAGAGTCCTCAGGGCTTGGAATGAGCAGTTCTTC	CNARVLRAWNEQFF
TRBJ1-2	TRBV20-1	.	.	TGCAGTGCTAGATTTCCGGGACGGGGCTATGGCTACACCTTC	CSARFPGRGYGYTF
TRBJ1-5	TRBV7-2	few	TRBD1	TGTGCCAGCAGCGGACAGGTATATAGCAATCAGCCCCAGCATTTT	CASSGQVYSNQPQHF
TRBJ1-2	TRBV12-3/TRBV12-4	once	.	TGTGCCAGCGGCGCACTCGATTCGAATGGCTACACCTTC	CASGALDSNGYTF
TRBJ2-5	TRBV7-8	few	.	TGTGCCAGCAGCTCCCCTGGTCTGGGGGCCCGAGAGACCCAGTACTTC	CASSSPGLGARETQYF
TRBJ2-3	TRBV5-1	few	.	TGCGCCAGCAGCTCCCTAGCGACTACAGATACGCAGTATTTT	CASSSLATTDTQYF
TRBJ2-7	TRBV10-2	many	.	TGCGCCAGCAGTGAGTCGAAAGCTGGGGTCGAGCAGTACTTC	CASSESKAGVEQYF
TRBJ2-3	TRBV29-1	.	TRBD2	TGCAGCGTTGAGGCGGGGGTGGGCACAGATACGCAGTATTTT	CSVEAGVGTDTQYF
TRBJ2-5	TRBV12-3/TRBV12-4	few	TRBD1	TGTGCCAGCAGTTTATGGGGACAGACACAAGAGACCCAGTACTTC	CASSLWGQTQETQYF
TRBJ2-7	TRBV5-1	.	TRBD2	TGCGCCAGCCGGGAGGACACTGCCTCCTACGAGCAGTACTTC	CASREDTASYEQYF
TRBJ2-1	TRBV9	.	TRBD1	TGTGCCAGCAGCGCCGGACAGGGGAACAATGAGCAGTTCTTC	CASSAGQGNNEQFF
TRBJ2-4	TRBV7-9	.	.	TGTGCCAGCAGCGACGGGGTTGCCAAAAACATTCAGTACTTC	CASSDGVAKNIQYF
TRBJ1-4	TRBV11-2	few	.	TGTGCCAGCAGCCTCCGGGGGCGGACTAATGAAAAACTGTTTTTT	CASSLRGRTNEKLFF
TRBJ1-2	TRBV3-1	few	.	TGTGCCAGCAGCCAAGTCCAGGGCTACGGCTACACCTTC	CASSQVQGYGYTF
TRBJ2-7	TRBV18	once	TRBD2	TGTGCCAGCTCACCTTACGGGGAGGGGGAGCAGTACTTC	CASSPYGEGEQYF
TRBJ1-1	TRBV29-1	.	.	TGCAGCGTCGACTATGGGGGACCTGAAGCTTTCTTT	CSVDYGGPEAFF
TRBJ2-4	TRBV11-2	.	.	TGTGCCAGCACCGTAGGGAGTGACATTCAGTACTTC	CASTVGSDIQYF
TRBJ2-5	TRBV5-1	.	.	TGCGCCAGCAGCTTGGGTCTCACGCAGGGGCCCAGCGAGACCCAGTACTTC	CASSLGLTQGPSETQYF
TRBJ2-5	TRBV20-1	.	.	TGCAGTGCTGGGGGCAGCATCACCGAGACCCAGTACTTC	CSAGGSITETQYF
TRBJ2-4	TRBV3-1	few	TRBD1	TGTGCCAGCAGCCACAGGGACAGGGGAGGAGAGCAGTACTTC	CASSHRDRGGEQYF
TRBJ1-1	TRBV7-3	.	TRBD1	TGTGCCAGCAGGCCCACAGGGGTGAGCACTGAAGCTTTCTTT	CASRPTGVSTEAFF
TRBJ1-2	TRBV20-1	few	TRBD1	TGCAGTGCTCGGATAGCAGGGGGGAACTATGGCTACACCTTC	CSARIAGGNYGYTF
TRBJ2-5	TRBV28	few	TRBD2	TGTGCCAGCAGTCGGGGCGGGGGACTGTACCAAGAGACCCAGTACTTC	CASSRGGGLYQETQYF